These T cell receptor beta chains were read from a single sample in a study of blood T cells in healthy people across ages. TCRdb independently ran MiXCR on the 5' RACE reads; one entry per CDR3 protein. The sample carries about 620,000 distinct CDR3 sequences, about 50% recorded once. Sequenced: blood. Receptors originate from a woman aged 80 or older in good health. Both conserved end residues are part of each CDR3. The order of the fields is CDR3 protein, CDR3 DNA, D gene, clone size, V gene, J gene. D genes are given only for firm matches. For some rows the clone size is stated as once, few or many, or as a class when expanded; others skip it.

CASAPIKATSGHPYEQYF	TGTGCCAGCGCGCCCATTAAAGCGACTAGCGGACACCCCTACGAGCAGTACTTC	TRBD2	many	TRBV6-1	TRBJ2-7
CSVSGQVIQETQYF	TGCAGCGTCTCGGGACAGGTGATCCAAGAGACCCAGTACTTC	TRBD1	NA	TRBV29-1	TRBJ2-5
CASSQEALPLGTQYF	TGTGCCAGCAGCCAAGAAGCCCTGCCACTAGGGACCCAGTACTTC	NA	many	TRBV4-2	TRBJ2-5
CASRDLGGNQPQHF	TGTGCCAGCCGGGACCTAGGGGGCAATCAGCCCCAGCATTTT	NA	few	TRBV2	TRBJ1-5
CASPNPRDGSYTF	TGTGCCAGTCCCAACCCCCGGGACGGTAGCTACACCTTC	NA	NA	TRBV19	TRBJ1-2
CASSPASRETQYF	TGTGCCAGCTCACCTGCTAGTCGGGAGACCCAGTACTTC	NA	few	TRBV18	TRBJ2-5
CASSYLDRIIYNEQFF	TGTGCCAGCAGTTACCTAGACAGAATAATATACAATGAGCAGTTCTTC	NA	NA	TRBV6-6	TRBJ2-1
CASIDRGKDREQYF	TGTGCCAGCATCGACAGGGGTAAAGATCGTGAGCAGTACTTC	TRBD1	NA	TRBV6-2/TRBV6-3	TRBJ2-7
CSVDHGPSYEQYF	TGCAGCGTTGACCACGGTCCCTCCTACGAGCAGTACTTC	NA	NA	TRBV29-1	TRBJ2-7
CSASPHNEQYF	TGCAGCGCTAGTCCTCACAATGAGCAGTACTTC	NA	NA	TRBV20-1	TRBJ2-7
CASSLEGQGCEQYF	TGCGCCAGCAGCTTGGAGGGACAGGGGTGCGAGCAGTACTTC	TRBD1	many	TRBV5-1	TRBJ2-7
CALSDRGGCGYTF	TGTGCCCTGTCGGACAGGGGAGGCTGTGGCTACACCTTC	TRBD1	NA	TRBV7-2	TRBJ1-2
CATSRRGTDSPLHF	TGTGCCACCAGCAGGAGGGGGACTGATTCACCCCTCCACTTT	NA	few	TRBV15	TRBJ1-6
CASSPEWADTQYF	TGCGCCAGCAGCCCTGAGTGGGCAGATACGCAGTATTTT	NA	NA	TRBV5-1	TRBJ2-3
CASVLSGQSTQYF	TGCGCCAGCGTCCTTTCCGGGCAAAGTACGCAGTATTTT	NA	many	TRBV5-1	TRBJ2-3
CASSQDTGRQETQYF	TGTGCCAGCAGCCAAGATACAGGGAGGCAAGAGACCCAGTACTTC	NA	NA	TRBV3-1	TRBJ2-5
CASNPPTGPSSYEQYF	TGTGCCAGCAACCCTCCGACAGGGCCAAGCTCCTACGAGCAGTACTTC	TRBD1	NA	TRBV9	TRBJ2-7
CASSYEQSSYNEQFF	TGTGCCAGCAGTTACGAACAAAGCTCCTACAATGAGCAGTTCTTC	NA	few	TRBV6-5	TRBJ2-1
CASSASTKGYTF	TGTGCCAGCAGCGCCTCCACGAAAGGCTACACCTTC	NA	many	TRBV9	TRBJ1-2
CSVGYRDTQYF	TGCAGCGTTGGGTACCGAGATACGCAGTATTTT	NA	NA	TRBV29-1	TRBJ2-3
CASSRGSAQYQETQYF	TGTGCCAGCAGCCGGGGCAGCGCCCAGTACCAAGAGACCCAGTACTTC	NA	NA	TRBV4-2	TRBJ2-5
CASSQSVGTAYEQYF	TGTGCCAGCAGCCAAAGCGTGGGGACGGCCTACGAGCAGTACTTC	NA	NA	TRBV3-1	TRBJ2-7
CASSLTGGLDEQYF	TGTGCCAGCAGCCTAACAGGGGGCTTAGACGAGCAGTACTTC	TRBD1	many	TRBV7-3	TRBJ2-7
CASSFTSGGFQETQYF	TGTGCCAGCAGCTTCACTAGCGGGGGGTTCCAAGAGACCCAGTACTTC	TRBD2	many	TRBV7-2	TRBJ2-5
CASSLGDRVQKETQYF	TGCGCCAGCAGCTTGGGGGACAGGGTGCAAAAAGAGACCCAGTACTTC	TRBD1	NA	TRBV5-1	TRBJ2-5
CSVEAGTREYNEQFF	TGCAGCGTTGAGGCCGGGACTAGAGAGTACAATGAGCAGTTCTTC	TRBD2	NA	TRBV29-1	TRBJ2-1
CASSRVVLNYGYTF	TGTGCCAGCAGTAGGGTGGTCCTCAACTATGGCTACACCTTC	NA	NA	TRBV6-1	TRBJ1-2
CSVEGGKSGATDTQYF	TGCAGCGTTGAAGGTGGTAAAAGTGGGGCCACAGATACGCAGTATTTT	NA	many	TRBV29-1	TRBJ2-3
CASSSGQAAYEQYF	TGTGCCAGCAGTTCGGGGCAGGCGGCCTACGAGCAGTACTTC	NA	NA	TRBV6-6	TRBJ2-7
CSAYRGRGGNEQFF	TGCAGTGCTTACCGGGGGAGGGGGGGCAATGAGCAGTTCTTC	NA	once	TRBV20-1	TRBJ2-1
CASSRGTLGEKLFF	TGCGCCAGCAGCCGCGGGACCCTCGGGGAAAAACTGTTTTTT	NA	NA	TRBV4-1	TRBJ1-4
CASSFRQDTEYF	TGTGCCAGCAGTTTTCGCCAAGATACGGAATATTTT	NA	NA	TRBV12-3/TRBV12-4	TRBJ2-3
CAPPGSGPYEQYF	TGTGCCCCGCCGGGGTCGGGACCCTACGAGCAGTACTTC	NA	few	TRBV7-9	TRBJ2-7
CSVEVQGDRANVLTF	TGCAGCGTTGAGGTGCAGGGGGATAGGGCCAACGTCCTGACTTTC	TRBD1	many	TRBV29-1	TRBJ2-6
CASSLRLAGPSSYNEQFF	TGCGCCAGCAGCTTGCGTCTAGCGGGGCCTAGCTCCTACAATGAGCAGTTCTTC	TRBD2	NA	TRBV5-1	TRBJ2-1
CASSVGQNNERFF	TGCGCCAGCAGCGTGGGTCAGAACAATGAGCGGTTCTTC	NA	few	TRBV5-1	TRBJ2-1
CASSPRPTSGADTQYF	TGTGCCAGCAGCCCCAGACCCACTAGCGGGGCAGATACGCAGTATTTT	TRBD2	NA	TRBV6-2/TRBV6-3	TRBJ2-3
CASRRDPTATNEKLFF	TGCGCCAGCAGACGGGACCCGACCGCAACTAATGAAAAACTGTTTTTT	NA	few	TRBV5-1	TRBJ1-4
CSTHPGDRGQQETQYF	TGCAGCACACACCCCGGGGACAGGGGACAACAAGAGACCCAGTACTTC	TRBD1	NA	TRBV29-1	TRBJ2-5
CASSVGGGAANEQFF	TGTGCCAGCAGCGTAGGTGGGGGGGCCGCTAATGAGCAGTTCTTC	NA	once	TRBV9	TRBJ2-1
CATSRDPTLGELFF	TGTGCCACCAGCAGAGATCCGACCCTCGGGGAGCTGTTTTTT	NA	few	TRBV15	TRBJ2-2
CSAYLLGQGSHEQYF	TGCAGTGCTTACCTCCTAGGACAGGGTTCCCACGAGCAGTACTTC	TRBD1	NA	TRBV20-1	TRBJ2-7
CSARTSGRVNNEQFF	TGCAGTGCTAGGACGTCGGGGCGGGTGAACAATGAGCAGTTCTTC	NA	many	TRBV20-1	TRBJ2-1
CASRLINQPQHF	TGTGCCAGCAGGTTGATTAATCAGCCCCAGCATTTT	NA	NA	TRBV12-3/TRBV12-4	TRBJ1-5
CASSSVVNIGELFF	TGTGCCAGCAGCTCCGTGGTGAACATCGGGGAGCTGTTTTTT	NA	NA	TRBV7-2	TRBJ2-2
CATQEGGSTDTQYF	TGTGCCACCCAGGAGGGCGGGAGCACAGATACGCAGTATTTT	NA	NA	TRBV4-2	TRBJ2-3
CASSLQGLRNTEAFF	TGTGCCAGCAGTTTACAGGGGCTGAGGAACACTGAAGCTTTCTTT	NA	few	TRBV27	TRBJ1-1
CSLVRLAGGGSNEQFF	TGCAGCCTGGTTCGCCTAGCGGGAGGAGGAAGCAATGAGCAGTTCTTC	TRBD2	NA	TRBV29-1	TRBJ2-1
CAISESRGEQYF	TGTGCCATCAGTGAGTCGCGGGGCGAGCAGTACTTC	NA	NA	TRBV10-3	TRBJ2-7
CASSHQGRDPTYEQYF	TGCGCCAGCAGCCATCAGGGTAGGGACCCAACCTACGAGCAGTACTTC	NA	many	TRBV4-1	TRBJ2-7
CSARDRQGLSYEQYF	TGCAGTGCTAGAGATCGGCAGGGTCTCTCCTACGAGCAGTACTTC	NA	many	TRBV20-1	TRBJ2-7
CASSDSGGTYNEQFF	TGTGCCAGCAGTGACTCGGGGGGGACGTACAATGAGCAGTTCTTC	TRBD2	once	TRBV6-4	TRBJ2-1
CASSLRGTENIQYF	TGTGCCAGCAGCTTACGAGGGACAGAAAACATTCAGTACTTC	TRBD1	few	TRBV4-2	TRBJ2-4
CVSSAQTSGGADTRYF	TGTGTCAGCAGCGCCCAGACTAGCGGGGGGGCCGATACGCGGTATTTT	TRBD2	NA	TRBV9	TRBJ2-3
CASSQGSRNTEAFF	TGTGCCAGCAGCCAAGGTTCCAGGAACACTGAAGCTTTCTTT	NA	NA	TRBV14	TRBJ1-1